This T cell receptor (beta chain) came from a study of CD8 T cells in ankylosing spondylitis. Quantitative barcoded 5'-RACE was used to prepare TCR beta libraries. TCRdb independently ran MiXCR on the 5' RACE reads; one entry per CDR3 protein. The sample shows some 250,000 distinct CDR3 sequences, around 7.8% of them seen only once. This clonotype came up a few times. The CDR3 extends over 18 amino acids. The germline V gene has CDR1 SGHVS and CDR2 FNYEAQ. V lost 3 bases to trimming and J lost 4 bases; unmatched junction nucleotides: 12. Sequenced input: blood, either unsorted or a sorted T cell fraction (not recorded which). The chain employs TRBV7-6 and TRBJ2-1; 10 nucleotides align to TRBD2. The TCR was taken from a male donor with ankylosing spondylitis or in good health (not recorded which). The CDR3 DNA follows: TGTGCCAGCAGCTTCGGACAGGGTGCTAGCGGGGGATACAATGAGCAGTTCTTC. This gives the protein CASSFGQGASGGYNEQFF.